Shown below are 26 T cell receptor beta chains from a single sample sequenced in a study of cytomegalovirus exposure and HLA in healthy donors. This PCR relied on a set of 60 Vbeta primers and 13 Jbeta primers. Generated by immunoSEQ multiplex PCR, the TCRdb table keeps only in-frame clones and is missing some. The table has fewer than 110,000 clones, under 85% seen once. What was sequenced was PBMCs. These receptor sequences come from a man aged 50-60 years in good health and CMV-seropositive.

The chain links TRBV7-9 to TRBJ2-5; the D gene is possibly TRBD2 (6 bases). Germline CDR1 reads SEHNR; CDR2 reads FQNEAQ (reference sequence). CDR3 length: 15 residues. Trimming shortened V by 5 bases and J by 9 bases, and 22 bases separated the two germline ends. CDR3 DNA sequence: TGTGCCAGCAGCCCTACGGGCGGGGCATTGGAGGCCCAGTACTTC. This gives the protein CASSPTGGALEAQYF.

The chain joins TRBV2 to TRBJ1-6, with 8 bases matching TRBD1. The CDR3 covers 14 residues. Per the germline V gene, CDR1 is SNHLY and CDR2 is FYNNEI. Trimming took 2 bases from V and 9 from J; bases not matched to a gene: 3. The CDR3 DNA reads as TGTGCCAGCAGTGAAACCAGGGGGCGTTCACCCCTCCACTTT. Encoded protein: CASSETRGRSPLHF.

V and J are TRBV5-4 and TRBJ1-1; TRBD1 is a possible D gene (6 bases). CDR3 length equals 15 residues. In germline, CDR1 is SGHNT, CDR2 YYREEE (reference sequence). Trimming cost V 4 bases and J 7 bases, with 20 bases left between them. The CDR3 protein is CASSALQGLSLEAFF. The CDR3 DNA follows: TGTGCCAGCAGCGCTTTACAGGGTCTCTCTCTTGAAGCTTTCTTT.

The chain couples TRBV14 to TRBJ2-6; D is unclear. Germline V gives CDR1 SGHDN, CDR2 FVKESK. Trimming removed 11 bases at V and 4 bases at J, with 6 bases between. The CDR3 consists of 11 residues. The DNA of the CDR3 is TGTGCCTCTTCGGGGGCCAACGTCCTGACTTTC. Its protein product is CASSGANVLTF.

This sequence joins TRBV18 and TRBJ2-7; 11 bases fit TRBD2. The J segment lost 2 bases and the V segment lost 8 bases, leaving 14 bases of the junction unmatched. This CDR3 contains 17 residues. Germline lookup yields CDR1 KGHSH and CDR2 LQKENI. The CDR3 DNA reads TGTGCCAGCCAGGATAGCGGGAGGGCCTCGAGGACCTACGAGCAGTACTTC. Residues: CASQDSGRASRTYEQYF.

In DNA, the CDR3 is TGCAGTGCGGGGACTGCGAGGCAGTACTTC. It yields the protein CSAGTARQYF. The chain combines TRBV20-1 with TRBJ2-7; possibly TRBD2 for D (6 bases). The CDR3 extends over 10 amino acids. CDR1 and CDR2 (germline): DFQATT, SNEGSKA (reference sequence). Trimming stripped 6 bases from V and 9 bases from J, with 12 bases between.

This clone showed up just once. The rearrangement uses TRBV12-2 and TRBJ2-7; whether TRBD2, the table's D call, matches the DNA was not checked. TRBV12-2 is shown as a pseudogene. This CDR3 region has 18 residues. CDR3 sequence (DNA): TGTGCAAGTCGCTTAGCAGGTCCCGGGGGAGAGAGAAGCAACGAGCAGTACTTC. Translation gives CASRLAGPGGERSNEQYF.

The rearrangement joins TRBV19 to TRBJ2-5; TRBD1 aligns across 7 bases. After removal of 7 bases from V and 5 bases from J, the junction contained 10 bases not matched to a gene. The CDR3 totals 14 residues. CDR1 is LNHDA and CDR2 is SQIVND in the germline V gene (reference sequence). This chain's CDR3 is CASTPGQTSETQYF. The CDR3 DNA reads TGTGCCAGTACTCCGGGACAGACTTCGGAGACCCAGTACTTC. The whole variable domain, remainder taken from reference TRBV19 and TRBJ2-5, is DGGITQSPKYLFRKEGQNVTLSCEQNLNHDAMYWYRQDPGQGLRLIYYSQIVNDFQKGDIAEGYSVSREKKESFPLTVTSAQKNPTAFYLCASTPGQTSETQYFGPGTRLLVL.

The J gene is TRBJ1-1, the V gene TRBV5-1; 11 bases are a match to TRBD1. The CDR3 is 14 residues long. The germline CDR1 and CDR2 sequences are SGHRS and YFSETQ. Trimming at V came to 4 bases and at J to 4 bases, leaving 3 bases not matched to a gene. CDR3 in amino acids: CASSLGTGGTEAFF. Here the CDR3 DNA reads TGCGCCAGCAGCCTAGGGACAGGGGGCACTGAAGCTTTCTTT.

The gene calls are TRBV28 and TRBJ2-1, with TRBD1 matching over 10 bases. Per the germline V gene, CDR1 is MDHEN and CDR2 is SYDVKM. CDR3 length equals 15 residues. J lost 5 bases, V lost 2 bases, and 3 bases had no gene match. CDR3: CASSLPGTGDNEQFF. The DNA of the CDR3 is TGTGCCAGCAGTTTACCCGGGACAGGGGACAATGAGCAGTTCTTC.

V and J are TRBV9 and TRBJ2-2; 9 bases are a match to TRBD2. CDR1 and CDR2 from the germline V gene are SGDLS and YYNGEE. V lost 0 bases to trimming and J lost 0 bases; unmatched junction nucleotides: 9. This CDR3 contains 19 residues. CDR3 protein: CASSVVGGRGWANTGELFF. The DNA for the CDR3 is TGTGCCAGCAGCGTAGTTGGCGGGAGGGGATGGGCGAACACCGGGGAGCTGTTTTTT. The complete variable domain, with remaining parts taken from reference TRBV9 and TRBJ2-2, reads DSGVTQTPKHLITATGQRVTLRCSPRSGDLSVYWYQQSLDQGLQFLIQYYNGEERAKGNILERFSAQQFPDLHSELNLSSLELGDSALYFCASSVVGGRGWANTGELFFGEGSRLTVL.

The J gene is TRBJ2-1, the V gene TRBV9; 9 nucleotides line up with TRBD2. The CDR3 contains 16 residues. V lost 0 bases and J lost 2; bases outside the gene matches: 3. CDR1 and CDR2 (germline): SGDLS, YYNGEE. The CDR3 is CASSVAAGGPYNEQFF. For the CDR3, the DNA is TGTGCCAGCAGCGTAGCGGCGGGAGGGCCCTACAATGAGCAGTTCTTC.

The chain combines TRBV6-1 with TRBJ1-4; D not resolved. V was pared by 8 bases and J by 4 bases, with 11 bases between. Germline V gives CDR1 MNHNS, CDR2 SASEGT. CDR3 size: 13 residues. This CDR3 is CASAVSFNEKLFF. The DNA of the CDR3 is TGTGCCAGCGCGGTTAGTTTTAATGAAAAACTGTTTTTT.

This chain connects TRBV5-1 to TRBJ1-6; perhaps TRBD1 as D (5 bases). Germline values: CDR1 SGHRS, CDR2 YFSETQ. The CDR3 is 15 residues long. The V and J ends lost 4 bases and 10 bases respectively, with 18 bases between them. The CDR3 bases are TGCGCCAGCAGCCTATCCGGGACTACAAGATCACCCCTCCACTTT. It translates to CASSLSGTTRSPLHF. The full variable domain, rest sourced from reference TRBV5-1 and TRBJ1-6, is KAGVTQTPRYLIKTRGQQVTLSCSPISGHRSVSWYQQTPGQGLQFLFEYFSETQRNKGNFPGRFSGRQFSNSRSEMNVSTLELGDSALYLCASSLSGTTRSPLHFGNGTRLTVT.

In its sample, this clone was seen a few times. The chain uses TRBV10-1 and TRBJ2-3; 10 nucleotides agree with TRBD2. V shed 5 bases, J shed 0 bases, and the junction held 5 bases outside the gene matches. Germline lookup yields CDR1 WNHNN and CDR2 SYGVQD (reference sequence). The CDR3 totals 16 residues. CDR3 DNA: TGCGCCAGCAGTCCTAGCGGGAGAGGTAGCACAGATACGCAGTATTTT. It is translated as CASSPSGRGSTDTQYF.

There are a few counts of this clone. CDR3 in DNA: TGTGCCAGCAGCTTACTTTGGACAGGGATAGGTATGGAGACCCAGTACTTC. Translation gives CASSLLWTGIGMETQYF. The rearrangement joins TRBV11-2 to TRBJ2-5, with TRBD1 matching over 8 bases. This CDR3 has 17 amino acids. V trimming: 2 bases; J trimming: 5 bases; junction bases outside the gene matches: 13. CDR1 and CDR2 from the germline V gene are SGHAT and FQNNGV.

The chain joins TRBV6-5 to TRBJ2-2; 11 positions agree with TRBD2. Trimming removed 6 bases from V and 4 bases from J; junction bases left unmatched: 4. There are 15 residues in the CDR3. The germline gives CDR1 MNHEY, CDR2 SVGAGI. CDR3 sequence: CASSALAGGTGELFF. In nucleotides, the CDR3 is TGTGCCAGCAGCGCTCTAGCGGGAGGCACCGGGGAGCTGTTTTTT.

This clone was counted a single time. The gene calls are TRBV10-1 and TRBJ1-1; no firm D call. V was cut by 4 bases and J by 5 bases, with 8 bases left in between. The CDR3 has 12 amino acids. The germline gives CDR1 WNHNN, CDR2 SYGVQD (reference sequence). The CDR3 here is CASSGTGTEAFF. The CDR3 region has the DNA TGCGCCAGCAGTGGGACTGGGACTGAAGCTTTCTTT.

As for this clone: Different DNA sequences within this sample yield the same CDR3. J is TRBJ2-6 and V is TRBV6-1; 8 bases are a match to TRBD2. This CDR3 comprises 17 residues. V was pared by 2 bases and J by 0 bases, with 3 bases of the junction left unmatched. In germline, CDR1 is MNHNS, CDR2 SASEGT. The DNA of the CDR3 is TGTGCCAGCAGTGAACGGGGGGGGTTCTCTGGGGCCAACGTCCTGACTTTC. Translation: CASSERGGFSGANVLTF.

This clone was found a few times. The chain uses TRBV4-3 and TRBJ2-6; TRBD2 is a possible D gene (5 bases). With 3 bases removed from V and 4 bases from J, the gap between germline ends came to 10 bases. Germline V gene data show CDR1 as LGHNA and CDR2 as YSLEER. The CDR3 covers 15 residues. CDR3 sequence reads: CASSHSTTGANVLTF. CDR3 in DNA: TGCGCCAGCAGCCACTCGACTACGGGGGCCAACGTCCTGACTTTC.

The genes are TRBV5-1 and TRBJ2-1, with 13 positions matching TRBD2. There are 16 residues in the CDR3. The germline V gene encodes CDR1 SGHRS and CDR2 YFSETQ. Losses at the gene ends were 0 bases for V and 5 bases for J; bases not matched to a gene: 2. The CDR3 DNA follows: TGCGCCAGCAGCTTGGTACTAGCGGGAGGGAACAATGAGCAGTTCTTC. Its protein is CASSLVLAGGNNEQFF.

This clone was detected only once. This chain's CDR3 is CASSDRQGKYEQYF. The CDR3 DNA sequence: TGTGCCAGCAGTGATAGACAGGGGAAGTACGAGCAGTACTTC. The V and J genes are TRBV6-1 and TRBJ2-7; 8 bases map to TRBD1. There are 14 residues in the CDR3. Losses at the gene ends were 3 bases for V and 4 bases for J; bases not matched to a gene: 5. Germline V gene sequence: CDR1 MNHNS, CDR2 SASEGT.

V is TRBV30 and J is TRBJ1-3; D is unresolved. In germline, CDR1 is GTSNPN, CDR2 SVGIG (reference sequence). Trimming shortened V by 3 bases and J by 0 bases, and 6 bases separated the two germline ends. CDR3 length: 13 residues. The CDR3 loop reads CAWRKPSGNTIYF. In nucleotides, the CDR3 is TGTGCCTGGAGGAAGCCCTCTGGAAACACCATATATTTT.

This chain uses TRBV19 with TRBJ2-3, with 12 bases lining up with TRBD2. This CDR3 is 16 amino acids long. Looked up from germline, CDR1 is LNHDA and CDR2 is SQIVND (reference sequence). V lost 5 bases to trimming and J lost 2 bases; unmatched junction nucleotides: 5. The CDR3 DNA reads as TGTGCCAGTAGTCTACTAGCGGGAGGTACCACAGATACGCAGTATTTT. It yields the protein CASSLLAGGTTDTQYF.

This clone was detected only once. V usage is TRBV19 and J usage is TRBJ1-5; TRBD1 aligns across 9 bases. Per germline, CDR1 LNHDA and CDR2 SQIVND (reference sequence). The V segment lost 8 bases and the J segment 6 bases; nucleotides outside the gene matches: 11. The CDR3 totals 15 residues. CDR3 DNA sequence: TGTGCCAGTGATAACTTACAGGGGGCTGTTCAGCCCCAGCATTTT. Translating it yields CASDNLQGAVQPQHF.

The genes are TRBV15 and TRBJ2-3; 8 positions match TRBD2. Germline V gene data show CDR1 as LNHNV and CDR2 as YYDKDF (reference sequence). V dropped 4 bases and J dropped 2; count of bases not matched to a gene: 5. This CDR3 region has 15 residues. CDR3 sequence: CATSTRLANTDTQYF. CDR3 DNA: TGTGCCACCAGCACCCGACTAGCGAACACAGATACGCAGTATTTT.